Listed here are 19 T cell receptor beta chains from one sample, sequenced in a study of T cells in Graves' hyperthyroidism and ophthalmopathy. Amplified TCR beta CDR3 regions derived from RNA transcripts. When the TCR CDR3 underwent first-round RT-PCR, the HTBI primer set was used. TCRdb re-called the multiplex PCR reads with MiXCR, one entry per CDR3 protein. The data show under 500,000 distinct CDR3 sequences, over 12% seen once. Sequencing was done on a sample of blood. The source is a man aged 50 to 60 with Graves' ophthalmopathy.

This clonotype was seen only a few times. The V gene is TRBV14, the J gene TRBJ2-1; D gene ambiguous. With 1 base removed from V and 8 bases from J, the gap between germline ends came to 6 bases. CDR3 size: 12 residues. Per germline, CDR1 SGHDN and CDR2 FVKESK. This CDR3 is CASSQAYDEQFF. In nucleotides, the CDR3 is TGTGCCAGCAGCCAAGCCTATGATGAGCAGTTCTTC.

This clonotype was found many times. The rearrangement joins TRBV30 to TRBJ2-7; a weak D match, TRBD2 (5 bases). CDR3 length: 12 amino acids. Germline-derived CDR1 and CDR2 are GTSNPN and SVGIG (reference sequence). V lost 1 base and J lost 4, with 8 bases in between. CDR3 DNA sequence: TGTGCCTGGAGTGGAGGGAATTACGAGCAGTACTTC. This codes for CAWSGGNYEQYF.

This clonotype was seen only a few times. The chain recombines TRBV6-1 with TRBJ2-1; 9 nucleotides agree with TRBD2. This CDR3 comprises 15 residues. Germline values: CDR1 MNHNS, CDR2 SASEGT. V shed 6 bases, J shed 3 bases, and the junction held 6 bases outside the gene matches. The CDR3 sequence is CASRIAGALYNEQFF. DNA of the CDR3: TGTGCCAGCAGGATAGCGGGGGCCCTCTACAATGAGCAGTTCTTC.

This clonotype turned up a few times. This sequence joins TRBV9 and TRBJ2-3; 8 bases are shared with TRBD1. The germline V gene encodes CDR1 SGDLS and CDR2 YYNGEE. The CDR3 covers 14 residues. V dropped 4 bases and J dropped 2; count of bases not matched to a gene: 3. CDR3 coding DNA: TGTGCCAGCAGCATGGGACAGGTCACAGATACGCAGTATTTT. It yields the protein CASSMGQVTDTQYF.

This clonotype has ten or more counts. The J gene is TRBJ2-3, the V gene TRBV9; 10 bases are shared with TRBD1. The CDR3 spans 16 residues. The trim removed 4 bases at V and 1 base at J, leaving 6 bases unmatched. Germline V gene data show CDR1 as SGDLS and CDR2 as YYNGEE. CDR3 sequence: CASSPDGQGGTDTQYF. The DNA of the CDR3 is TGTGCCAGCAGCCCCGACGGACAGGGGGGCACAGATACGCAGTATTTT.

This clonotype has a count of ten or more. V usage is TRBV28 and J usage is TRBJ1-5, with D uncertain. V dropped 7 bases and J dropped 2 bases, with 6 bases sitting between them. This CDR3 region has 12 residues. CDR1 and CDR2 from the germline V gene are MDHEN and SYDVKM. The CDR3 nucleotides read TGTGCCAGCACGAAAGGCAATCAGCCCCAGCATTTT. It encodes CASTKGNQPQHF. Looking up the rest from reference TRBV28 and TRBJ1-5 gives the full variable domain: DVKVTQSSRYLVKRTGEKVFLECVQDMDHENMFWYRQDPGLGLRLIYFSYDVKMKEKGDIPEGYSVSREKKERFSLILESASTNQTSMYLCASTKGNQPQHFGDGTRLSIL.

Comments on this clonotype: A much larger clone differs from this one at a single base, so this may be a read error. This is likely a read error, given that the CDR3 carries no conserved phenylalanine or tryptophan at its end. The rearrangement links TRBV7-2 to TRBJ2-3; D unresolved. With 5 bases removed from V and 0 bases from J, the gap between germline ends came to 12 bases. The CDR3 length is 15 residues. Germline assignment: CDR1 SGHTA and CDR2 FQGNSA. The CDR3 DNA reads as TGTGCCAGCAGCCGACTCCTTTCTAGCACAGATACGCAGTATCTT. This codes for CASSRLLSSTDTQYL.

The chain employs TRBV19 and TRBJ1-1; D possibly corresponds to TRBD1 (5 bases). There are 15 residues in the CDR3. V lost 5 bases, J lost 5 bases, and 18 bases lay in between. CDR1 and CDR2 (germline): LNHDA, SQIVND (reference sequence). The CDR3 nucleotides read TGTGCCAGTAGTCCCCAGTCGGGGGGGAGGACTGAAGCTTTCTTT. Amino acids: CASSPQSGGRTEAFF.

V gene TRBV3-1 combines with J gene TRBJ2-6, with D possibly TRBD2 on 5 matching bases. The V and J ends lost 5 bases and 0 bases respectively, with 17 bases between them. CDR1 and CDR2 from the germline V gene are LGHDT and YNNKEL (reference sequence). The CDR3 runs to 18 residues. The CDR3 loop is CASSRRSSGVSGANVLTF. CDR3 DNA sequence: TGTGCCAGCAGCAGGAGGTCCAGCGGAGTCTCTGGGGCCAACGTCCTGACTTTC.

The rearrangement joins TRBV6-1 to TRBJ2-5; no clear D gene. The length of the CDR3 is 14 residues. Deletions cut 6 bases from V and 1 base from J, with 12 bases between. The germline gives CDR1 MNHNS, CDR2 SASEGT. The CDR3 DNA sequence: TGTGCCAGCAGGCTTATGGTCAGCCAAGAGACCCAGTACTTC. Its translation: CASRLMVSQETQYF.

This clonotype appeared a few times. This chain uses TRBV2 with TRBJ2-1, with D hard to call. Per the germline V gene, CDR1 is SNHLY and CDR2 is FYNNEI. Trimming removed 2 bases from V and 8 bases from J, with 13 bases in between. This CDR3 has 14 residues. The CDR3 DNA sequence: TGTGCCAGCAGTGAACTTTTAACGCACGATGAGCAGTTCTTC. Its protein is CASSELLTHDEQFF.

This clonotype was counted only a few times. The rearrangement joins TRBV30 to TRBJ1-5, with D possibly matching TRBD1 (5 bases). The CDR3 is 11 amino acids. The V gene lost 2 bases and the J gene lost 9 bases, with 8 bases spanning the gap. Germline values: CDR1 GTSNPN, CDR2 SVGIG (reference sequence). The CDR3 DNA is TGTGCCTGGAGTTCGGGGGGGCCCCAGCATTTT. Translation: CAWSSGGPQHF.

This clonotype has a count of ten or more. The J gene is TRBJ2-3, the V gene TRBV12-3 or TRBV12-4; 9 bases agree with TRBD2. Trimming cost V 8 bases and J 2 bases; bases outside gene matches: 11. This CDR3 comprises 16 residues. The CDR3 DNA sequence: TGTGCCAGCGGCTCATCCCTAGCGGGATTCACAGATACGCAGTATTTT. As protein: CASGSSLAGFTDTQYF.

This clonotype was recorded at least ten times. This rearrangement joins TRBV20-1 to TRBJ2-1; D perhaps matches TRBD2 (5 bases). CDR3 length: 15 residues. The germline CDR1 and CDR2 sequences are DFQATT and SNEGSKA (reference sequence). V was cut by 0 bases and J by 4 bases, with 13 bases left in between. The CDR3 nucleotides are TGCAGTGCTAGAGAGGTAGGGAGATCTTACAATGAGCAGTTCTTC. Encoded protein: CSAREVGRSYNEQFF.

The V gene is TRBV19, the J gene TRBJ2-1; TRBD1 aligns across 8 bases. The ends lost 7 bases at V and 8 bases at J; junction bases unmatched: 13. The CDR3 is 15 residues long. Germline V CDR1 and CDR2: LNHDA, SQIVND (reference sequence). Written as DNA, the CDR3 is TGTGCCAGTAATAAGGGGGCAGGGGGCAACGATGAGCAGTTCTTC. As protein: CASNKGAGGNDEQFF.

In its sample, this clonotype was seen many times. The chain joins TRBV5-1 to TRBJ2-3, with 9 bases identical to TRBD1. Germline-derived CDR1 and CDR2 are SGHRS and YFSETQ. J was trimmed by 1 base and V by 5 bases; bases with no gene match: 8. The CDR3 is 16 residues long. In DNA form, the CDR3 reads TGCGCCAGCAGGGACCCAGACAGGGGGGGCACAGATACGCAGTATTTT. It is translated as CASRDPDRGGTDTQYF.

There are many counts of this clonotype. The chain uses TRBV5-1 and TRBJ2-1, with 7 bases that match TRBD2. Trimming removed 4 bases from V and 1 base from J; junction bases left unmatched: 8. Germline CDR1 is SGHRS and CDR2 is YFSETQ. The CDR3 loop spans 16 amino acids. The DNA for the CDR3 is TGCGCCAGCAGCCCCGGGGGGTCGGATTCCTACAATGAGCAGTTCTTC. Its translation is CASSPGGSDSYNEQFF.

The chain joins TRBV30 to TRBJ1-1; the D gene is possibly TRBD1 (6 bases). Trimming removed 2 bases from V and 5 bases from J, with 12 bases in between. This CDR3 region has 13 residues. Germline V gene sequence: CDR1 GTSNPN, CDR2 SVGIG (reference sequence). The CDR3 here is CAWSQQGGTEAFF. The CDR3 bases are TGTGCCTGGAGTCAACAGGGCGGGACTGAAGCTTTCTTT.

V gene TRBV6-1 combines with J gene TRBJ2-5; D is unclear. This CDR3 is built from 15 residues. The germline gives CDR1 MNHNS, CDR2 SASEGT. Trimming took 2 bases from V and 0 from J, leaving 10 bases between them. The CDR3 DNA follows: TGTGCCAGCAGTGAATTGGGGTCAGACCAAGAGACCCAGTACTTC. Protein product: CASSELGSDQETQYF.